This T cell receptor beta chain was identified during a study of T cells in narcolepsy. Measured with immunoSEQ multiplex PCR; TCRdb has only the in-frame clones, and not every one. Of about 35,000 clones listed, approximately 80% are singletons. V gave up 8 bases and J gave up 8 bases; unmatched junction bases: 13. The CDR3 spans 15 residues. The germline V gene has CDR1 MNHNS and CDR2 SASEGT. Findings and limits, study-wide: Same-patient CSF and blood CD4+ T cell clonotypes included HCRT-specific and TRIB2-specific autoreactive ones. Autoreactive clone sequences were missing from some blood memory CD4+ repertoires.

Worth noting for this clone: Its matching antigen is unknown.

The chain joins TRBV6-1 to TRBJ2-1; 9 positions agree with TRBD2. This clonotype was sampled from a human donor in good health. Sequenced input: memory (CD45RA-) CD4+ T cells from blood. In DNA form, the CDR3 reads TGTGCCAGCTTACGCGGGGGGGCCCCTTACGATGAGCAGTTCTTC. Translated, it gives CASLRGGAPYDEQFF.